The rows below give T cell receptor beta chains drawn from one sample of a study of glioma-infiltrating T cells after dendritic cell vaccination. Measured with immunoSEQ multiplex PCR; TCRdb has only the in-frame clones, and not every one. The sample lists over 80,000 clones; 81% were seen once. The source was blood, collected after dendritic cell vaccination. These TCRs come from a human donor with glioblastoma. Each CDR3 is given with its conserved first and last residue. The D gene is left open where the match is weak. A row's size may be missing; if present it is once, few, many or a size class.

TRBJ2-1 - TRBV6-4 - CASSAQGFSYNEQFF TGTGCCAGCAGTGCGCAGGGGTTTAGCTACAATGAGCAGTTCTTC
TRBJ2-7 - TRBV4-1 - CASSLTGGASYEQYF TGCGCCAGCAGCCTTACAGGGGGGGCCTCCTACGAGCAGTACTTC
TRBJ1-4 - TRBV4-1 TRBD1 CASSQVGDRFNEKLFF TGCGCCAGCAGCCAAGTTGGGGACAGGTTTAATGAAAAACTGTTTTTT
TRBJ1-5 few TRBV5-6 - CASSLERNQPQHF TGTGCCAGCAGCTTGGAGCGGAATCAGCCCCAGCATTTT
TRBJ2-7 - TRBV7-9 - CASSRGDEQYF TGTGCCAGCAGTAGAGGCGACGAGCAGTACTTC
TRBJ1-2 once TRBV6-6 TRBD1 CASSPTRTGLGYTF TGTGCCAGCAGCCCAACCCGGACAGGCCTTGGCTACACCTTC
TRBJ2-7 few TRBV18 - CASSPGDEQYF TGTGCCAGCTCACCGGGAGACGAGCAGTACTTC
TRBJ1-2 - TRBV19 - CARDPGKRGGYTF TGTGCCAGGGACCCAGGGAAAAGGGGTGGCTACACCTTC
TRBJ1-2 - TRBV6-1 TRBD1 CASSEARQGGYGYTF TGTGCCAGCAGTGAAGCACGCCAGGGGGGTTATGGCTACACCTTC
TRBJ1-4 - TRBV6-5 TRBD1 CASSRSQGAGEKLFF TGTGCCAGCAGTCGATCACAGGGGGCGGGTGAAAAACTGTTTTTT
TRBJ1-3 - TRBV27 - CASSFGGSGNTIYF TGTGCCAGCAGTTTCGGGGGCTCTGGAAACACCATATATTTT
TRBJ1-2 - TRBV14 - CASSPIGQPYGYTF TGTGCCAGCAGCCCAATTGGACAGCCGTATGGCTACACCTTC
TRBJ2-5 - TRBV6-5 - CASSLSGVAETQYF TGTGCCAGCAGTCTGTCGGGGGTAGCAGAGACCCAGTACTTC
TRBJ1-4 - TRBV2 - CASSGQLNEKLFF TGTGCCAGCAGTGGACAGCTTAATGAAAAACTGTTTTTT